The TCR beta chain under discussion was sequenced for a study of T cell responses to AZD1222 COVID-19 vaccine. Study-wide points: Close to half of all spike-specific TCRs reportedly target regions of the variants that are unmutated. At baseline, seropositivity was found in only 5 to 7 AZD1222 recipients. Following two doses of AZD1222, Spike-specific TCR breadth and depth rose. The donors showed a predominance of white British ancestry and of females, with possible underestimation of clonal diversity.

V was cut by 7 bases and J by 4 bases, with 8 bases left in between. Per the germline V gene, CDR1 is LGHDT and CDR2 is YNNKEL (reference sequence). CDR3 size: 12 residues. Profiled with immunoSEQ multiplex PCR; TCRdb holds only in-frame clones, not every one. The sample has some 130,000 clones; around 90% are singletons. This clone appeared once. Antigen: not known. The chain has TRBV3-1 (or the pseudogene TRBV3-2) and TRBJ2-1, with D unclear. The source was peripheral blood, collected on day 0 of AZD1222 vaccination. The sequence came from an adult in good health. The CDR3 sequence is CASMGSYNEQFF. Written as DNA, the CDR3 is TGTGCCAGCATGGGTAGTTACAATGAGCAGTTCTTC.